This TCR beta chain came from a study of blood T cell repertoires in COVID-19 (dated by TCRdb to the early 2020s). About the study as a whole: Collaborator samples came from the United States, Italy and Spain and covered acute and convalescent phases of COVID-19. Where available, HLA class I and class II types were obtained from metadata supplied by the sample provider rather than from assay-based typing. The dataset comprised deeply sampled blood TCRbeta repertoires from subjects exposed to, actively infected with, or recovered from COVID-19. The material from the prospective study consisted of cDNA or gDNA derived from T cells, B-cell-depleted T cells, or PBMCs. Nearly every sample came with metadata listing a de-identified subject ID, COVID-19 status, age in years and sex. Samples came from the ongoing ImmuneRACE study (first 160 participants) plus 1,254 subjects from 6 global collaborators. The repertoires were made available in a free public database intended to serve as a resource for research on the immune response to SARS-CoV-2.

TCRbeta CDR3 regions were amplified from genomic DNA by means of the immunoSEQ Assay, a bias-controlled multiplex PCR. The paper's data handling went like this. Within the assay, amplification of reference gene primers was used to estimate how many nucleated cells each sample contained. To quantify the absolute abundance of each unique TCRbeta CDR3 rearrangement, sequence reads were collapsed and filtered. For each sample, productive Simpson clonality was calculated as the square root of Simpson's diversity index across productive rearrangements. The source is immuneACCESS, and TCRdb retained only in-frame sequences with V and J called. Part of the clones is not carried over; for the studies checked, unresolved V genes explain less than half of this, and the remainder is unexplained. The V and J calls and clone size were taken over from that table, and D and trimming were inferred from the DNA. For this sample the table gives roughly 330,000 clones, of which 65% to 90% were detected only once. The ten top clones hold around 9.3% of the sample.

Broad study findings and their caveats: The amount of clinical and demographic metadata varied by source and participant and was provided uncurated.

V is clipped by 0 bases and J by 5 bases, and the sequence between their germline boundaries is 11 bases long. The CDR3 covers 14 residues, taking in both the cysteine and the phenylalanine. The kept DNA is CDR3 alone, 42 bases in frame from the first base. Based on the germline V gene (reference sequence), the CDR1 and CDR2 sequences are GTSNPN and SVGIG. Enrolling through a virtual design, the prospective study's participants ranged in age from about 18 to 89 years and lived across some 22 United States geographic areas. To assign participants to cohorts, the prospective study relied on clinical history that participants themselves reported in a screening survey and a study questionnaire. Recovered participants in ImmuneRACE Cohort 3 were defined by two consecutive negative NP/OP PCR tests, clearance by a healthcare professional, or resolution of symptoms. In the prospective study, whole blood, serum and a nasopharyngeal or oropharyngeal swab were collected from each participant by mobile phlebotomists. Additional blood draws and questionnaires over an approximately two-month period could optionally be provided by prospective study participants. Before DNA extraction, prospective study blood samples were shipped either frozen or at room temperature.

This clone was seen a handful of times. Its antigen is still unknown. Base qualities are not provided; no much larger clone lies one nucleotide away. The chain uses TRBV30 and TRBJ1-5; the best D guess is TRBD1, with 6 bases matching. The material sequenced was PBMCs or T cells enriched from blood (not recorded which). This sequence originates from a young woman who had recovered from COVID-19. The DNA sequence follows: TGTGCCTGGAGTGTAAGACAGGACCATCAGCCCCAGCATTTT. It encodes CAWSVRQDHQPQHF.